The clone carrying this T cell receptor beta chain was seen repeatedly, ten times or more. The data originate from a study of HIV-infected children after antiretroviral therapy interruption. Unique molecular identifiers were included in an RNA-based 3' RACE TCR library. From the 3' RACE reads, TCRdb called clonotypes with MiXCR, one entry per CDR3 protein. The sample contains tens of thousands of distinct CDR3 sequences, about 7% of which appear only once. Treatment given: PENTA 11 planned treatment interruption arm or continuous ART arm. The source material was CD45RA+ CD4+ T cells from PBMCs, pooled from several time points, sampled from a donor given antiretroviral therapy, either interrupted or continuous. Subset here: naive CD4+ CD45RA+ CD45RO- T cells. This receptor was taken from a pool of human donors with HIV.

DNA of the CDR3: TGTGCCAGCAGCTCAAATCCGGACCGTTTAAACATTCAGTACTTC. This sequence encodes CASSSNPDRLNIQYF. This chain links TRBV11-2 with TRBJ2-4; unclear D gene. V was clipped by 4 bases and J by 6 bases, with 16 bases between them. Germline CDR1 reads SGHAT; CDR2 reads FQNNGV. The CDR3 is 15 amino acids.